This T cell receptor (beta chain) was documented in a study of a mutant IDH1 vaccine in newly diagnosed glioma. Study context: Eight vaccinations went to patients in weeks 1, 3, 5, 7, 11, 15, 19, 23. Previous care, which was radiotherapy, temozolomide, or both, most often involved both.

Indicated time point: week 5, during vaccination. It was 300 ug of mutant IDH1 20-mer peptide that made up each vaccine dose, given with topical imiquimod. The table came from immunoSEQ multiplex PCR; TCRdb's copy has only in-frame clones and leaves some out. This table has about 27,000 clones, approximately 79% appearing once. The CDR3 length is 17 residues. CDR1 is ENHRY and CDR2 is SYGVKD in the germline V gene. Germline trimming cut 2 bases from V and 1 base from J; bases unmatched to any gene: 5. A single count supports this clone. The antigen is not known. Regarding the study as a whole: Of all patients, 93.3% showed vaccine-induced immune responses.

Sequencing used PBMCs, obtained from a glioma patient whose treatment included an IDH1 peptide vaccine. The sequence derives from a man aged 35 to 55 with glioma. Some clones in this sample may be carry-over from other donors' samples. The chain joins TRBV10-3 to TRBJ2-3; 11 bases line up with TRBD2. The CDR3 sequence: CAISEGASGGRTDTQYF. The CDR3 bases are TGTGCCATCAGTGAGGGGGCTAGCGGGGGGCGCACAGATACGCAGTATTTT.